The sequence of this T cell receptor (beta chain) was determined in a study of blood T cells in healthy people across ages. PCR was performed a second time for about 7 to 12 cycles using a sample-barcoded 5' primer and a J-beta primer mix. Each of the cDNA molecules was tagged by a template-switch adaptor with 12 random nucleotides. One entry per CDR3 protein results from TCRdb running MiXCR on the 5' RACE reads. The sample contains more than 600,000 distinct CDR3 sequences, approximately 25% of which appear only once. The sample holds a few counts of this clonotype. The CDR3 runs 15 residues. With 7 bases clipped from V and 5 bases from J, the junction kept 14 bases outside the gene matches. Germline V gives CDR1 SQVTM, CDR2 ANQGSEA. The sample also formed part of further work on T cells of mothers and their children. From that second work: At 1.5 ug per 15 ul, all of the extracted RNA went into cDNA synthesis. Each child gave about 3 million TCR beta CDR3 reads (each mother, over 9.5 million).

The sample comprised blood. V and J are TRBV29-1 and TRBJ2-7; 10 positions match TRBD1. This TCR was sampled from a boy younger than 18 in good health. The CDR3 DNA reads TGCAGCGCTAGACAAGGACAGGGGGACCATCACGAGCAGTACTTC. Amino acid sequence: CSARQGQGDHHEQYF.